A selection of T cell receptor beta chains follows, all from one sample in a study of T cells in Graves' hyperthyroidism and ophthalmopathy. TCRdb reprocessed the multiplex PCR reads via MiXCR and lists one record per CDR3 protein. The data show around 190,000 distinct CDR3 sequences, with over 15% seen just once and roughly 30% held by the top ten. Material: blood. The receptors here all came from a woman in her 50s with Graves' hyperthyroidism. CDR3s include the opening cysteine and the closing phenylalanine or tryptophan. A D gene is named only where the DNA matches it firmly. Only part of the rows carry a size: once, few, many, or a class if the clone is expanded.

d_call j_call v_call clone_size cdr3_aa cdr3_nt
. TRBJ2-3 TRBV18 many CASSPLPRTDTQYF TGTGCCAGCTCGCCTCTTCCCCGCACAGATACGCAGTATTTT
TRBD1 TRBJ1-5 TRBV3-1 many CASSLQTGGQPQHF TGTGCCAGCAGCCTTCAGACAGGGGGTCAGCCCCAGCATTTT
TRBD2 TRBJ2-5 TRBV18 many CASSPGLTQETQYF TGTGCCAGCTCACCGGGACTAACACAAGAGACCCAGTACTTC
. TRBJ1-2 TRBV28 many CASSLRQHYGYTF TGTGCCAGCAGTTTGAGACAGCACTATGGCTACACCTTC
. TRBJ2-6 TRBV20-1 few CSSVSVANVLTF TGCAGTAGCGTGTCAGTGGCCAACGTCCTGACTTTC
TRBD2 TRBJ2-1 TRBV7-2 many CASSPTSGLALNEQFF TGTGCCAGCAGCCCCACCTCGGGACTAGCCCTCAATGAGCAGTTCTTC
. TRBJ2-1 TRBV19 . CASSAHRADNEQFF TGTGCCAGTAGTGCCCACAGGGCGGACAATGAGCAGTTCTTC
. TRBJ1-5 TRBV7-2 . CASSPVLPLRSGGFVQPQHF TGTGCCAGCAGCCCCGTTCTCCCCCTCAGGAGCGGGGGTTTTGTTCAGCCCCAGCATTTT
TRBD1 TRBJ1-6 TRBV27 many CASSSVPSGQGSSPLHF TGTGCCAGCAGTTCCGTTCCCTCGGGACAGGGGTCATCACCCCTCCACTTT
. TRBJ1-1 TRBV9 . CASSVGLGMNTEAFF TGTGCCAGCAGCGTGGGTTTGGGGATGAACACTGAAGCTTTCTTT
. TRBJ1-1 TRBV18 few CASSPAQNTEAFF TGTGCCAGCTCACCGGCCCAGAACACTGAAGCTTTCTTT
TRBD1 TRBJ2-2 TRBV11-2 . CASSPRTGSTGELFF TGTGCCAGCAGCCCAAGGACAGGTAGCACCGGGGAGCTGTTTTTT
. TRBJ2-1 TRBV5-1 many CASSIDTYNEQFF TGCGCCAGCAGCATAGACACCTACAATGAGCAGTTCTTC
. TRBJ1-1 TRBV19 many CASSIAWASTEAFF TGTGCCAGTAGTATAGCTTGGGCTAGCACTGAAGCTTTCTTT
TRBD2 TRBJ2-5 TRBV5-4 . CASSLRSGGAGETQYF TGTGCCAGCAGCTTGAGGAGCGGGGGGGCGGGGGAGACCCAGTACTTC
. TRBJ2-2 TRBV5-5 few CASRGQNTGELFF TGTGCCAGCAGGGGGCAAAACACCGGGGAGCTGTTTTTT
TRBD2 TRBJ2-3 TRBV7-3 many CASSLNGGESGGRTDTQYF TGTGCCAGCAGCTTAAACGGTGGGGAAAGCGGGGGACGCACAGATACGCAGTATTTT
. TRBJ1-5 TRBV28 many CATSPSDQPQHF TGTGCCACCTCCCCCTCCGATCAGCCCCAGCATTTT
TRBD1 TRBJ2-7 TRBV28 many CASSLVGQGSYEQYF TGTGCCAGCAGTTTAGTAGGACAGGGGTCCTACGAGCAGTACTTC
. TRBJ1-1 TRBV10-3 many CATGHDMNTEAFF TGTGCCACCGGACATGACATGAACACTGAAGCTTTCTTT
. TRBJ2-2 TRBV27 many CASSFRTGELFF TGTGCCAGCAGTTTCCGGACCGGGGAGCTGTTTTTT
TRBD1 TRBJ1-1 TRBV7-2 few CASSSEGGQGTEAFF TGTGCCAGCAGCTCGGAGGGGGGACAGGGAACTGAAGCTTTCTTT
. TRBJ2-7 TRBV29-1 many CSVVVYVSSYEQYF TGCAGCGTTGTTGTATACGTTAGCTCCTACGAGCAGTACTTC
TRBD1 TRBJ1-2 TRBV4-1 many CASSPRTGQDYGYTF TGCGCCAGCAGCCCTAGGACAGGGCAAGACTATGGCTACACCTTC
TRBD1 TRBJ2-7 TRBV2 many CASTFDRGLYEQYF TGTGCCAGCACGTTCGACAGGGGGCTGTACGAGCAGTACTTC
. TRBJ1-1 TRBV19 many CASSLILLNTEAFF TGTGCCAGTAGTCTGATCCTTCTGAACACTGAAGCTTTCTTT
. TRBJ2-1 TRBV12-5 many CASGLAGKMGDTFRNEQFF TGTGCTAGTGGTTTGGCGGGGAAGATGGGAGATACATTTAGGAATGAGCAGTTCTTC
. TRBJ1-2 TRBV9 many CASSVGVGQGTYGYTF TGTGCCAGCAGCGTTGGAGTCGGCCAGGGTACTTATGGCTACACCTTC
TRBD1 TRBJ1-5 TRBV7-9 many CASSDRVSSQPQHF TGTGCCAGCAGCGACAGGGTTTCGAGTCAGCCCCAGCATTTT
. TRBJ1-1 TRBV27 many CASSSGMNTEAFF TGTGCCAGCAGCTCGGGGATGAACACTGAAGCTTTCTTT
TRBD1 TRBJ1-6 TRBV5-1 . CASSPQTGVYNSPLHF TGCGCCAGCAGCCCCCAGACAGGGGTCTATAATTCACCCCTCCACTTT
. TRBJ1-4 TRBV19 many CASSPRSTTNEKLFF TGTGCCAGTAGTCCCCGCAGTACAACTAATGAAAAACTGTTTTTT
. TRBJ2-1 TRBV11-2 . CASSPPWSEHNEQFF TGTGCCAGCAGCCCGCCCTGGAGCGAGCACAATGAGCAGTTCTTC
. TRBJ2-2 TRBV2 many CASTAGTTGELFF TGTGCCAGCACGGCGGGGACCACCGGGGAGCTGTTTTTT
. TRBJ2-7 TRBV5-6 . CASSRNTGLGEQYF TGTGCCAGCAGCCGCAATACAGGGCTGGGAGAGCAGTACTTC
. TRBJ1-2 TRBV28 . CASRSSGGNFNYGYTF TGTGCCAGCAGAAGCTCCGGGGGGAACTTCAACTATGGCTACACCTTC
. TRBJ2-2 TRBV7-9 many CASSLDQGLNTGELFF TGTGCCAGCAGCTTAGATCAGGGACTGAACACCGGGGAGCTGTTTTTT
. TRBJ2-7 TRBV4-3 many CASSLSAQGKHEQYF TGCGCCAGCAGCCTTTCCGCCCAGGGGAAACACGAGCAGTACTTC
. TRBJ1-5 TRBV10-1 many CASSEGLGQPQHF TGCGCCAGCAGTGAGGGACTCGGACAGCCCCAGCATTTT
TRBD2 TRBJ2-3 TRBV19 many CASSILAGGQDTQYF TGTGCCAGTAGTATATTAGCGGGGGGGCAAGATACGCAGTATTTT
. TRBJ2-7 TRBV11-3 many CASSLTVNYEQYF TGTGCCAGCAGTTTGACAGTTAACTACGAGCAGTACTTC
. TRBJ2-5 TRBV3-1 many CASSQGGGVETQYF TGTGCCAGCAGCCAAGGTGGCGGGGTGGAGACCCAGTACTTC
. TRBJ2-3 TRBV13 . CASSSTRGSTDTQYF TGTGCTAGCAGCTCCACACGGGGGAGCACAGATACGCAGTATTTT
. TRBJ2-1 TRBV6-5 many CASSYSLLNNEQFF TGTGCCAGCAGTTACTCGTTACTTAACAATGAGCAGTTCTTC
. TRBJ1-1 TRBV19 few CASRPKLGAEAFF TGTGCCAGTAGACCTAAATTAGGTGCTGAAGCTTTCTTT
. TRBJ1-5 TRBV7-2 . CASSGRGGRQPQHF TGTGCCAGCAGCGGAAGGGGGGGCAGGCAGCCCCAGCATTTT
. TRBJ2-3 TRBV7-2 . CASSFSRTDTQYF TGTGCCAGCAGCTTTTCACGCACAGATACGCAGTATTTT
. TRBJ2-6 TRBV19 many CASSPVSSGANVLTF TGTGCCAGTAGTCCGGTGAGCTCTGGGGCCAACGTCCTGACTTTC
. TRBJ2-2 TRBV4-3 . CASSQIPASGELFF TGCGCCAGCAGCCAGATCCCGGCGTCCGGGGAGCTGTTTTTT
. TRBJ1-5 TRBV7-2 many CASSLALGQPQHF TGTGCCAGCAGCTTGGCTCTCGGTCAGCCCCAGCATTTT
. TRBJ2-7 TRBV12-3/TRBV12-4 . CASSKLGVDEQYF TGTGCCAGCAGTAAGCTGGGGGTGGACGAGCAGTACTTC